The 23 T cell receptor beta chains reported below all come from one sample, sequenced in a study of CD8+ T cells in alopecia areata. Treatment indicated: oral pan-JAK inhibitor, 5-10 mg twice daily. The authors extracted RNA and reverse transcribed it into cDNA as the sequencing template. Profiled with immunoSEQ multiplex PCR; TCRdb holds only in-frame clones, not every one. This table holds about 250,000 clones, 60% found once. The sample was CD4+ T cells sorted from blood, taken around week 54, from a patient treated with tofacitinib. The receptors were gathered from a human donor with alopecia areata.

The V call is TRBV6-6, the J call TRBJ2-5, with a tentative D call TRBD2 (6 bases). The length of the CDR3 is 13 residues. V gave up 7 bases and J gave up 5 bases, with 14 bases separating them. Germline V CDR1 and CDR2: MNHNY, SVGAGI (reference sequence). The CDR3 DNA follows: TGTGCCAGCACCAATCTAGCGAGGGAGACCCAGTACTTC. Translation gives CASTNLARETQYF.

The rearrangement joins TRBV23-1 to TRBJ1-1, with TRBD1 matching 7 bases. TRBV23-1 is an ORF for which the function is uncertain. The CDR3 is made up of 18 amino acids. J gave up 0 bases and V 5 bases, and 15 bases lay outside the gene matches. The CDR3 sequence is CASSAHRGRGDLNTEAFF. The CDR3 DNA follows: TGCGCCAGCAGTGCCCACAGGGGCCGGGGGGACTTGAACACTGAAGCTTTCTTT.

A few counts support this clone. V usage is TRBV30 and J usage is TRBJ1-2; no definite D call. V lost 0 bases and J lost 4, with 9 bases in between. Germline lookup yields CDR1 GTSNPN and CDR2 SVGIG (reference sequence). CDR3 size: 13 residues. CDR3 sequence: CAWSVEVGYGYTF. The CDR3, as DNA: TGTGCCTGGAGTGTCGAGGTTGGCTATGGCTACACCTTC.

The genes are TRBV5-1 and TRBJ1-5; D call uncertain. Trimming removed 1 base at V and 4 bases at J, with 6 bases between. Germline V gene lookup returns CDR1 SGHRS and CDR2 YFSETQ. The CDR3 runs to 13 residues. The CDR3, as DNA: TGCGCCAGCAGCTTGAACCCTAATCAGCCCCAGCATTTT. As protein: CASSLNPNQPQHF. The whole variable domain, filled in from reference TRBV5-1 and TRBJ1-5, reads KAGVTQTPRYLIKTRGQQVTLSCSPISGHRSVSWYQQTPGQGLQFLFEYFSETQRNKGNFPGRFSGRQFSNSRSEMNVSTLELGDSALYLCASSLNPNQPQHFGDGTRLSIL.

This clone has a handful of counts. V is TRBV5-6 and J is TRBJ2-1; D gene uncertain. V was cut by 3 bases and J by 7 bases, with 8 bases left in between. Per the germline V gene, CDR1 is SGHDT and CDR2 is YYEEEE. The CDR3 has 12 residues. CDR3 protein: CASSSRLNEQFF. CDR3 coding DNA: TGTGCCAGCAGCTCCCGGCTTAATGAGCAGTTCTTC.

This clone was seen only a few times. This chain links TRBV5-1 with TRBJ2-1, with a tentative D call TRBD2 (6 bases). The CDR3 contains 13 residues. V lost 0 bases and J 9 bases, leaving 10 bases between the germline ends. Germline-derived CDR1 and CDR2 are SGHRS and YFSETQ. The CDR3 coding sequence is TGCGCCAGCAGCTTGGTGGCGGGGATTGAGCAGTTCTTC. It yields the protein CASSLVAGIEQFF.

On this clone itself: Other DNA sequences in the same sample also yield this CDR3. The V call is TRBV15, the J call TRBJ2-7, with D unclear. V lost 0 bases to trimming and J lost 1 base, with 1 base between them. Germline CDR1 and CDR2: LNHNV and YYDKDF (reference sequence). The CDR3 consists of 12 residues. The CDR3 region is CATSRDSYEQYF. The DNA for the CDR3 is TGTGCCACCAGCAGAGATTCCTACGAGCAGTACTTC.

The V and J genes are TRBV4-1 and TRBJ1-4; D unclear. Germline V lookup: CDR1 MGHRA, CDR2 YSYEKL. V was cut by 0 bases and J by 4 bases, with 12 bases left in between. The CDR3 length is 16 residues. In DNA form, the CDR3 reads TGCGCCAGCAGCCAAGATGAAAGAGGCCTTAATGAAAAACTGTTTTTT. Protein sequence: CASSQDERGLNEKLFF.

This clone was detected ten times or more. The gene calls are TRBV7-8 and TRBJ2-1; D perhaps matches TRBD2 (5 bases). The CDR3 has 14 residues. CDR1 and CDR2 (germline): SGHVS, FQNEAQ. Trimming removed 5 bases at V and 7 bases at J, with 15 bases between. The CDR3: CASSLKRLGNEQFF. The DNA for the CDR3 is TGTGCCAGCAGCCTGAAGCGGCTGGGGAATGAGCAGTTCTTC.

This sequence joins TRBV10-3 and TRBJ1-2; 9 bases are shared with TRBD1. The CDR3 has 14 residues. Germline V CDR1 and CDR2: ENHRY, SYGVKD. The V segment lost 11 bases and the J segment 8 bases; nucleotides outside the gene matches: 15. CDR3 sequence (DNA): TGTGCCTCCACCGGGACAGGGAGCGTAGGGGGCTACACCTTC. This gives the protein CASTGTGSVGGYTF.

V usage is TRBV9 and J usage is TRBJ1-2; no reliable D call. The CDR3 is 12 amino acids. V dropped 0 bases and J dropped 8 bases, with 8 bases sitting between them. CDR1 is SGDLS and CDR2 is YYNGEE in the germline V gene. The CDR3 loop is CASSVGEWGYTF. CDR3 DNA: TGTGCCAGCAGCGTAGGGGAATGGGGCTACACCTTC.

This clone was picked up a small number of times. This chain uses TRBV27 with TRBJ1-2; 8 bases are shared with TRBD1. V shed 4 bases and J 4 bases; nucleotides not matched to a gene: 8. Germline CDR1 reads MNHEY; CDR2 reads SMNVEV (reference sequence). This CDR3 is built from 15 residues. The CDR3 loop reads CASSSGTGLTYGYTF. The CDR3 bases are TGTGCCAGCAGTTCCGGGACAGGCCTTACCTATGGCTACACCTTC.

This clone appeared a single time. This chain links TRBV4-3 with TRBJ1-6; D is possibly TRBD1 (6 bases). CDR3 length equals 15 residues. CDR1 LGHNA and CDR2 YSLEER come from the germline V gene. Trimming stripped 3 bases from V and 8 bases from J, with 14 bases between. CDR3 sequence (DNA): TGCGCCAGCAGCCAGCTACAGGGTTGGGATTCACCCCTCCACTTT. It yields the protein CASSQLQGWDSPLHF.

The chain employs TRBV2 and TRBJ1-1, with D possibly being TRBD1 (5 bases). This CDR3 contains 15 residues. CDR1 is SNHLY and CDR2 is FYNNEI in the germline V gene. Trimming removed 8 bases at V and 0 bases at J, with 16 bases between. CDR3 region: CASPRDKAMNTEAFF. As DNA, the CDR3 is TGTGCCAGCCCCAGGGATAAGGCCATGAACACTGAAGCTTTCTTT.

This clone has just one count. The chain carries TRBV30 and TRBJ2-1; TRBD1 might be the D (5 bases). V lost 0 bases and J 4 bases, leaving 10 bases between the germline ends. This CDR3 spans 14 amino acids. The V gene's germline CDR1 is GTSNPN and CDR2 SVGIG (reference sequence). The CDR3 protein is CAWSVMDIYNEQFF. The DNA for the CDR3 is TGTGCCTGGAGTGTAATGGACATATACAATGAGCAGTTCTTC.

V and J are TRBV6-6 and TRBJ1-5; 10 bases are a match to TRBD1. Germline CDR1 and CDR2: MNHNY and SVGAGI (reference sequence). The CDR3 is 15 amino acids. V lost 5 bases and J lost 7; bases outside the gene matches: 8. The CDR3 sequence: CASSPGQGKGQPQHF. CDR3 nucleotides: TGTGCCAGCAGTCCGGGACAGGGGAAGGGGCAGCCCCAGCATTTT.

About this clone itself: Germline is not matched at one junction end, which may reflect a read error. CDR3 protein: CAGRGARDIQYF. The CDR3 DNA is TGTGCCGGGAGGGGGGCGAGAGACATTCAGTACTTC. The rearrangement joins TRBV30 to TRBJ2-4; D is perhaps TRBD2 (7 bases). Germline CDR1 and CDR2: GTSNPN and SVGIG (reference sequence). The CDR3 extends over 12 amino acids.

This clone was observed a handful of times. V is TRBV30 and J is TRBJ2-4; no clear D gene. The CDR3 consists of 12 residues. Germline CDR1 and CDR2: GTSNPN and SVGIG (reference sequence). The ends were cut back, 4 bases at V and 0 bases at J, with 4 bases in the middle. The CDR3 is CAWNRAKNIQYF. CDR3 nucleotides: TGTGCCTGGAACCGAGCCAAAAACATTCAGTACTTC.

As regards this clone: Other DNA sequences of this sample code for an identical CDR3. The chain links TRBV5-1 to TRBJ2-1; D gene unclear. CDR3 length equals 11 residues. Germline assignment: CDR1 SGHRS and CDR2 YFSETQ. Trimming took 1 base from V and 6 from J, leaving 2 bases between them. The CDR3 coding sequence is TGCGCCAGCAGCTTGCTCAATGAGCAGTTCTTC. Residues: CASSLLNEQFF.

V usage is TRBV29-1 and J usage is TRBJ2-1, with D possibly TRBD1 on 5 matching bases. CDR1 and CDR2 from the germline V gene are SQVTM and ANQGSEA. V gave up 7 bases and J gave up 7 bases, with 14 bases separating them. CDR3 length: 12 amino acids. This CDR3 reads CSARKGRNEQFF. The CDR3, as DNA: TGCAGCGCCAGAAAGGGGCGGAATGAGCAGTTCTTC.

This clone was recorded a few times. The rearrangement uses TRBV6-6 and TRBJ2-2; 7 nucleotides agree with TRBD2. The CDR3 totals 13 residues. The V gene end was trimmed by 8 bases and the J gene end by 4 bases; junction bases not matched to a gene: 4. In germline, CDR1 is MNHNY, CDR2 SVGAGI (reference sequence). CDR3 loop: CASQRGSTGELFF. CDR3 sequence (DNA): TGTGCCAGCCAGCGGGGTTCCACCGGGGAGCTGTTTTTT.

The chain combines TRBV5-1 with TRBJ2-3; a possible D gene is TRBD2 (5 bases). V was clipped by 6 bases and J by 7 bases, with 12 bases between them. The CDR3 covers 12 residues. From germline, CDR1 is SGHRS and CDR2 YFSETQ. In DNA, the CDR3 is TGCGCCAGCACCAGGCCGGGGAATACGCAGTATTTT. Amino acids: CASTRPGNTQYF. The full variable domain, in which reference TRBV5-1 and TRBJ2-3 provide the parts outside the CDR3, is KAGVTQTPRYLIKTRGQQVTLSCSPISGHRSVSWYQQTPGQGLQFLFEYFSETQRNKGNFPGRFSGRQFSNSRSEMNVSTLELGDSALYLCASTRPGNTQYFGPGTRLTVL.

In its sample, this clone was seen once. The chain recombines TRBV25-1 with TRBJ1-1; D perhaps matches TRBD1 (6 bases). Trimming removed 0 bases at V and 11 bases at J, with 16 bases between. Per the germline V gene, CDR1 is MGHDK and CDR2 is SYGVNS. The CDR3 covers 14 residues. CDR3 protein: CASSEYQSTGEAFF. CDR3 nucleotides: TGTGCCAGCAGTGAATATCAGTCGACAGGAGAGGCTTTCTTT.